This passage covers 32 T cell receptor beta chains from one sample sequenced in a study of blood T cell repertoires in COVID-19. The assay was immunoSEQ multiplex PCR, and TCRdb's table has in-frame clones only and misses some. The sample yields 250,000 or so clones, approximately 91% seen once. Specimen: peripheral blood. These receptors came from a woman aged 55-69 years with acute or convalescent COVID-19.

The rearrangement links TRBV18 to TRBJ2-1; 8 nucleotides align to TRBD1. This CDR3 is 16 amino acids long. V shed 2 bases, J shed 6 bases, and the junction held 9 bases outside the gene matches. The germline V gene has CDR1 KGHSH and CDR2 LQKENI. CDR3 residues: CASSPSRQGAGNEQFF. CDR3 DNA sequence: TGTGCCAGCTCACCATCGAGGCAGGGGGCTGGCAATGAGCAGTTCTTC.

This sequence joins TRBV30 and TRBJ2-2; weak D call: TRBD1 (6 bases). In germline, CDR1 is GTSNPN, CDR2 SVGIG (reference sequence). The CDR3 contains 14 residues. V shed 4 bases and J shed 0 bases, with 9 bases lying between them. The CDR3 region has the DNA TGTGCCTGGACCAGGACAGCGAACACCGGGGAGCTGTTTTTT. Its translation: CAWTRTANTGELFF.

This chain connects TRBV5-4 to TRBJ2-1; 8 nucleotides agree with TRBD1. The CDR3 totals 17 residues. Per germline, CDR1 SGHNT and CDR2 YYREEE (reference sequence). J was trimmed by 7 bases and V by 2 bases; bases with no gene match: 14. CDR3 DNA sequence: TGTGCCAGCAGCTTACAGGGCTGGCAGGGGGCTGGGAATGAGCAGTTCTTC. Translation gives CASSLQGWQGAGNEQFF.

The chain recombines TRBV19 with TRBJ2-6, with D perhaps matching TRBD2 (6 bases). Germline CDR1 is LNHDA and CDR2 is SQIVND (reference sequence). V lost 3 bases and J lost 0, with 12 bases in between. The CDR3 covers 17 residues. The CDR3 DNA follows: TGTGCCAGTAGTATGGGAGGCGGATACTCTGGGGCCAACGTCCTGACTTTC. Translation: CASSMGGGYSGANVLTF.

The genes are TRBV6-1 and TRBJ1-1, with 7 bases aligning to TRBD1. V lost 1 base to trimming and J lost 3 bases; unmatched junction nucleotides: 5. CDR1 MNHNS and CDR2 SASEGT come from the germline V gene. The CDR3 has 15 residues. The chain's CDR3 is CASSEEDDRDTEAFF. CDR3 DNA: TGTGCCAGCAGTGAAGAAGATGACAGGGACACTGAAGCTTTCTTT.

J is TRBJ1-3 and V is TRBV7-8, with 8 bases aligning to TRBD1. Germline values: CDR1 SGHVS, CDR2 FQNEAQ. CDR3 size: 18 residues. After removal of 5 bases from V and 3 bases from J, the junction contained 15 bases not matched to a gene. CDR3 region: CASSRNIYQGAVGNTIYF. In nucleotides, the CDR3 is TGTGCCAGCAGCCGTAACATCTATCAGGGGGCGGTTGGAAACACCATATATTTT.

The chain carries TRBV2 and TRBJ2-2; D is possibly TRBD2 (6 bases). The germline V and J ends were trimmed by 3 bases and 0 bases, with 8 bases remaining between them. Germline V gene data show CDR1 as SNHLY and CDR2 as FYNNEI. The CDR3 has 15 amino acids. The CDR3 region has the DNA TGTGCCAGCAGTGATGGAGGGCCGAACACCGGGGAGCTGTTTTTT. It yields the protein CASSDGGPNTGELFF.

The chain is built from TRBV6-5 and TRBJ1-5, with D perhaps matching TRBD1 (6 bases). V was cut by 6 bases and J by 6 bases, with 15 bases left in between. Per germline, CDR1 MNHEY and CDR2 SVGAGI. CDR3 length: 14 amino acids. Here the CDR3 reads CASSVGHLGQPQHF. The CDR3 nucleotides are TGTGCCAGCAGCGTGGGACACCTAGGTCAGCCCCAGCATTTT.

This clone was observed a single time. The chain carries TRBV30 and TRBJ1-1; no clear D gene. Germline V lookup: CDR1 GTSNPN, CDR2 SVGIG (reference sequence). The CDR3 consists of 16 residues. Trimming removed 3 bases at V and 0 bases at J, with 17 bases between. CDR3 in amino acids: CAWSVLWPGLNTEAFF. The CDR3 bases are TGTGCCTGGAGCGTACTCTGGCCGGGTTTGAACACTGAAGCTTTCTTT.

The chain joins TRBV6-2 or TRBV6-3 to TRBJ1-3; the D is unclear. With 5 bases removed from V and 0 bases from J, the gap between germline ends came to 8 bases. The CDR3 runs 14 residues. Germline V lookup: CDR1 MNHEY, CDR2 SVGEGT. The CDR3 spells CASSGPVSGNTIYF. The CDR3 nucleotides are TGTGCCAGCAGTGGGCCTGTCTCTGGAAACACCATATATTTT.

The chain employs TRBV3-1 (or the pseudogene TRBV3-2) and TRBJ2-1; 10 bases match TRBD2. The V segment lost 2 bases and the J segment 9 bases; nucleotides outside the gene matches: 4. The CDR3 runs to 14 residues. CDR1 and CDR2 (germline): LGHDT, YNNKEL (reference sequence). CDR3 loop: CASSQWLAGGEQFF. DNA for the CDR3: TGTGCCAGCAGCCAATGGTTAGCGGGAGGTGAGCAGTTCTTC.

The J gene is TRBJ1-2, the V gene TRBV19; 8 nucleotides line up with TRBD1. The CDR3 covers 15 residues. V trimming: 0 bases; J trimming: 10 bases; junction bases outside the gene matches: 10. Per the germline V gene, CDR1 is LNHDA and CDR2 is SQIVND (reference sequence). CDR3 amino acids: CASSIDSGQGRAYTF. CDR3 coding DNA: TGTGCCAGTAGTATAGACTCCGGACAGGGTCGAGCCTACACCTTC.

The V call is TRBV9, the J call TRBJ2-1, with 10 bases that match TRBD2. This CDR3 comprises 15 residues. V trimming: 1 base; J trimming: 6 bases; junction bases outside the gene matches: 4. From germline, CDR1 is SGDLS and CDR2 YYNGEE. The CDR3 DNA reads TGTGCCAGCAGCGTAACATTAGCGGGAGGCAATGAGCAGTTCTTC. It specifies CASSVTLAGGNEQFF.

The rearrangement uses TRBV3-1 (or the pseudogene TRBV3-2) and TRBJ1-4, with D maybe TRBD1 (5 bases). V lost 1 base and J lost 4, with 10 bases in between. The CDR3 totals 15 residues. Looked up from germline, CDR1 is LGHDT and CDR2 is YNNKEL (reference sequence). The CDR3 coding sequence is TGTGCCAGCAGCCAAGCGGGGGGAAGTAATGAAAAACTGTTTTTT. Its translation is CASSQAGGSNEKLFF.

This CDR3 reads CASSFTDSRPTEAFF. CDR3 sequence (DNA): TGTGCCAGCAGCTTTACGGACAGCAGGCCCACTGAAGCTTTCTTT. The chain uses TRBV7-9 and TRBJ1-1, with D possibly matching TRBD1 (6 bases). CDR3 length: 15 residues. V dropped 3 bases and J dropped 4 bases, with 15 bases sitting between them. The V gene's germline CDR1 is SEHNR and CDR2 FQNEAQ (reference sequence).

The genes are TRBV28 and TRBJ2-3; no clear D. Germline loops: CDR1 MDHEN, CDR2 SYDVKM. The CDR3 runs to 14 residues. V lost 6 bases and J lost 1, with 11 bases in between. In DNA form, the CDR3 reads TGTGCCAGCAGCCCCAATCGGGGCACAGATACGCAGTATTTT. Protein sequence: CASSPNRGTDTQYF.

This chain connects TRBV5-3 to TRBJ2-7; possible D gene TRBD2, 5 bases. TRBV5-3 carries the ORF label, with uncertain function. The V and J ends lost 4 bases and 0 bases respectively, with 14 bases between them. This CDR3 is built from 15 residues. The DNA of the CDR3 is TGTGCCAGAAGCCCCGGGGTGCGGATCTCCTACGAGCAGTACTTC. This encodes CARSPGVRISYEQYF.

The chain is built from TRBV5-1 and TRBJ2-1; D perhaps matches TRBD2 (5 bases). This CDR3 has 12 residues. The V end lost 4 bases, the J end lost 15 bases, and 17 bases lay between the germline ends. Germline CDR1 SGHRS, CDR2 YFSETQ. This CDR3 reads CASSPDRTGRFF. In DNA form, the CDR3 reads TGCGCCAGCAGCCCAGATAGGACTGGGAGGTTCTTC. Supplemented by reference TRBV5-1 and TRBJ2-1, the full variable domain reads KAGVTQTPRYLIKTRGQQVTLSCSPISGHRSVSWYQQTPGQGLQFLFEYFSETQRNKGNFPGRFSGRQFSNSRSEMNVSTLELGDSALYLCASSPDRTGRFFGPGTRLTVL.

This chain links TRBV3-1 (or the pseudogene TRBV3-2) with TRBJ2-5, with 14 bases matching TRBD2. The CDR3 runs 19 residues. The junction had 17 bases not matched to a gene; V was cut back by 4 bases and J by 7 bases. Germline values: CDR1 LGHDT, CDR2 YNNKEL (reference sequence). This CDR3 is CASSRRTSGGPQITGTQYF. The CDR3 nucleotides are TGTGCCAGCAGCCGCAGGACTAGCGGGGGGCCCCAAATTACCGGGACCCAGTACTTC.

This chain uses TRBV30 with TRBJ2-7; D is ambiguous. Trimming cost V 0 bases and J 5 bases, with 14 bases left between them. The length of the CDR3 is 14 residues. In germline, CDR1 is GTSNPN, CDR2 SVGIG (reference sequence). This CDR3 is CAWSVMGIRDEQYF. CDR3 in DNA: TGTGCCTGGAGTGTTATGGGTATTCGGGACGAGCAGTACTTC. Full variable domain (missing parts from reference TRBV30 and TRBJ2-7): SQTIHQWPATLVQPVGSPLSLECTVEGTSNPNLYWYRQAAGRGLQLLFYSVGIGQISSEVPQNLSASRPQDRQFILSSKKLLLSDSGFYLCAWSVMGIRDEQYFGPGTRLTVT.

The rearrangement links TRBV28 to TRBJ1-4; weak D call: TRBD1 (6 bases). Germline values: CDR1 MDHEN, CDR2 SYDVKM. V gave up 7 bases and J gave up 0 bases, with 24 bases separating them. The CDR3 totals 19 residues. This CDR3 reads CASTELVSFRGPTNEKLFF. The CDR3 DNA is TGTGCCAGCACCGAGCTTGTCTCTTTCAGGGGCCCAACTAATGAAAAACTGTTTTTT.

The rearrangement links TRBV19 to TRBJ2-7, with a tentative D call TRBD1 (6 bases). This CDR3 has 12 amino acids. Germline values: CDR1 LNHDA, CDR2 SQIVND (reference sequence). The V gene lost 3 bases and the J gene lost 6 bases, with 9 bases spanning the gap. The CDR3 spells CASSIPGAEQYF. The CDR3 nucleotides are TGTGCCAGTAGTATCCCAGGGGCCGAGCAGTACTTC.

This clone was counted only a few times. The chain has TRBV28 and TRBJ1-2; 9 bases map to TRBD1. The CDR3 sequence is 14 residues long. CDR1 MDHEN and CDR2 SYDVKM come from the germline V gene. Unmatched junction bases numbered 8, after V lost 4 bases and J lost 8 bases. The CDR3 protein is CASSSFDRGDGYTF. The CDR3 region has the DNA TGTGCCAGCAGTTCCTTTGACAGGGGGGACGGCTACACCTTC.

This chain joins TRBV5-1 and TRBJ2-5, with 8 nucleotides matching TRBD2. There are 15 residues in the CDR3. Germline V gene sequence: CDR1 SGHRS, CDR2 YFSETQ. The V segment lost 4 bases and the J segment 2 bases; nucleotides outside the gene matches: 7. The CDR3 DNA sequence: TGCGCCAGCAGCGAGAGTACTAGCGGTCAAGAGACCCAGTACTTC. Translating gives CASSESTSGQETQYF.

The chain employs TRBV25-1 and TRBJ1-4, with TRBD1 identical over 7 bases. Germline V gene lookup returns CDR1 MGHDK and CDR2 SYGVNS. CDR3 length: 15 amino acids. Trimming at V came to 5 bases and at J to 5 bases, leaving 8 bases not matched to a gene. CDR3 loop: CASSSRTGANEKLFF. In nucleotides, the CDR3 is TGTGCCAGCAGTTCCCGGACAGGCGCCAATGAAAAACTGTTTTTT.

The V gene is TRBV20-1, the J gene TRBJ1-2; D is unclear. V lost 5 bases and J lost 5, with 9 bases in between. This CDR3 has 11 amino acids. Germline CDR1 and CDR2: DFQATT and SNEGSKA (reference sequence). The CDR3 here is CSAVAGYGYTF. The CDR3 DNA sequence: TGCAGTGCTGTGGCAGGATATGGCTACACCTTC.

The chain recombines TRBV19 with TRBJ1-2; 9 nucleotides match TRBD1. Germline loops: CDR1 LNHDA, CDR2 SQIVND (reference sequence). J was trimmed by 7 bases and V by 7 bases; bases with no gene match: 10. This CDR3 is built from 14 residues. CDR3 amino acids: CASTTTDRGVGYTF. The CDR3 DNA sequence: TGTGCCAGTACCACAACCGACAGGGGGGTTGGCTACACCTTC. Drawing the rest from reference TRBV19 and TRBJ1-2, the complete variable domain is DGGITQSPKYLFRKEGQNVTLSCEQNLNHDAMYWYRQDPGQGLRLIYYSQIVNDFQKGDIAEGYSVSREKKESFPLTVTSAQKNPTAFYLCASTTTDRGVGYTFGSGTRLTVV.

The chain employs TRBV4-2 and TRBJ1-1; D remains unclear. Germline CDR1 and CDR2: LGHNA and YNFKEQ. The V end lost 0 bases, the J end lost 4 bases, and 12 bases lay between the germline ends. There are 15 residues in the CDR3. As DNA, the CDR3 is TGTGCCAGCAGCCAAGATCTTTCGGGGAGCACTGAAGCTTTCTTT. This translates into CASSQDLSGSTEAFF.

V is TRBV9 and J is TRBJ1-1, with D perhaps TRBD1 (6 bases). The CDR3 contains 14 residues. V lost 3 bases to trimming and J lost 3 bases, with 12 bases between them. Per the germline V gene, CDR1 is SGDLS and CDR2 is YYNGEE. The CDR3 sequence: CASSDRVGDTEAFF. As DNA, the CDR3 is TGTGCCAGCAGCGACAGGGTGGGGGACACTGAAGCTTTCTTT.

V and J are TRBV30 and TRBJ1-2, with D possibly matching TRBD1 (5 bases). The CDR3 has 13 residues. With 0 bases removed from V and 4 bases from J, the gap between germline ends came to 9 bases. Looked up from germline, CDR1 is GTSNPN and CDR2 is SVGIG (reference sequence). In DNA, the CDR3 is TGTGCCTGGAGTGTACAGGTTAGCTATGGCTACACCTTC. Protein product: CAWSVQVSYGYTF.

This chain links TRBV11-2 with TRBJ1-1; 8 nucleotides match TRBD1. The V gene's germline CDR1 is SGHAT and CDR2 FQNNGV. Trimming at V came to 5 bases and at J to 1 base, leaving 6 bases not matched to a gene. The CDR3 contains 15 residues. The CDR3 reads CASSRGQGANTEAFF. The CDR3 DNA reads as TGTGCCAGCAGCAGAGGCCAGGGGGCGAACACTGAAGCTTTCTTT.

V usage is TRBV6-4 and J usage is TRBJ2-3, with 12 bases identical to TRBD2. This CDR3 is 15 amino acids long. Per the germline V gene, CDR1 is MRHNA and CDR2 is SNTAGT. The junction had 7 bases not matched to a gene; V was cut back by 6 bases and J by 6 bases. This chain's CDR3 is CASRRLAGVLDTQYF. CDR3 DNA: TGTGCCAGCAGGCGACTAGCGGGAGTTCTGGATACGCAGTATTTT.